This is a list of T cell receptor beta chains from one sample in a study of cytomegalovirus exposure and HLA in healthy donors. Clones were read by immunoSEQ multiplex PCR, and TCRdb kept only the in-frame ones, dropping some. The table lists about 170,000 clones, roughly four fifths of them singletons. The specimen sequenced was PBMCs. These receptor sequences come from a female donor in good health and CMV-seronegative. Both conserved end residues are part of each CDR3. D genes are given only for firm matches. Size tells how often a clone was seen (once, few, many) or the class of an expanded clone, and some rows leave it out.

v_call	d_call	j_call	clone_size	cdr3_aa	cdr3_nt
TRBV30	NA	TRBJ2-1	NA	CAWGIGSSYNEQFF	TGTGCCTGGGGAATAGGGAGCTCCTACAATGAGCAGTTCTTC
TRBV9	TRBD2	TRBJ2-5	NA	CASSVERGRGETQYF	TGTGCCAGCAGCGTAGAGCGGGGGAGAGGGGAGACCCAGTACTTC
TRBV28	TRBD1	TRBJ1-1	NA	CASRLSGQGATEALF	TGTGCCAGCAGACTATCTGGACAGGGGGCCACTGAAGCTCTCTTT
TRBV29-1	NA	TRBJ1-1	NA	CSVSQEGTEAFF	TGCAGCGTTAGCCAGGAGGGTACTGAAGCTTTCTTT
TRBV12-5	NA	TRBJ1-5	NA	CASGLIADNQPQHF	TGTGCTAGTGGTTTGATAGCAGATAATCAGCCCCAGCATTTT
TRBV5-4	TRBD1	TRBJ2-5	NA	CASSLATQGAATQYF	TGTGCCAGCAGCTTGGCTACACAGGGGGCAGCGACCCAGTACTTC
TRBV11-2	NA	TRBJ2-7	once	CASSLDSLVREQYF	TGTGCCAGCAGCTTAGACTCCCTCGTGCGCGAGCAGTACTTC
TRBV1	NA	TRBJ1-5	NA	CTSSQEGGPTTNQPQHF	TGCACCAGCAGCCAAGAGGGTGGGCCCACCACAAATCAGCCCCAGCATTTT
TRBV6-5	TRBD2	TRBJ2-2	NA	CASSYRRGGSGELFF	TGTGCCAGCAGTTACAGGCGGGGGGGTAGTGGGGAGCTGTTTTTT
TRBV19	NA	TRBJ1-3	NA	CASLGGSGNTIYF	TGTGCCAGCCTAGGGGGCTCTGGAAACACCATATATTTT
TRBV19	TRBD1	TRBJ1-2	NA	CASSDIGQAHYGYTF	TGTGCCAGTAGTGATATAGGACAGGCTCACTATGGCTACACCTTC
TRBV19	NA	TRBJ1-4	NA	CASSTRTVASEKLFF	TGTGCCAGTAGTACCAGGACAGTAGCCAGTGAAAAACTGTTTTTT
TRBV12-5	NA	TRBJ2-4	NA	CASGLDNLAKNIQYF	TGTGCTAGTGGTTTGGACAACCTAGCCAAAAACATTCAGTACTTC
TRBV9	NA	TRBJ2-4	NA	CASSSGTRGKNSQYF	TGTGCCAGCAGTTCTGGGACCAGGGGCAAAAACAGTCAGTACTTC
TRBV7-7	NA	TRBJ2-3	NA	CASSLVGAQGDTQYF	TGTGCTAGCAGCTTAGTGGGGGCGCAGGGAGATACGCAGTATTTT
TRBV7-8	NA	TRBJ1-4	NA	CASSPFGTSFEKLFF	TGTGCCAGCAGCCCCTTCGGGACAAGTTTTGAAAAACTGTTTTTT
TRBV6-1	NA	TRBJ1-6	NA	CASSEARVRSGSPLHF	TGTGCCAGCAGTGAAGCCCGCGTCAGGTCAGGCTCACCCCTCCACTTT
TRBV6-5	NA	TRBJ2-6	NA	CASSYDSSGANVLTF	TGTGCCAGCAGTTACGACTCCTCTGGGGCCAACGTCCTGACTTTC
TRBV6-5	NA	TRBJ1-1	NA	CASSPGYTEAFF	TGTGCCAGCAGTCCCGGGTATACTGAAGCTTTCTTT
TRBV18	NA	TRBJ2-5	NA	CASSPMRGPKETQYF	TGTGCCAGCTCACCCATGCGGGGGCCTAAAGAGACCCAGTACTTC
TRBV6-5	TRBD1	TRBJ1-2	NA	CASSRDRGSYGYTF	TGTGCCAGCAGTCGGGACAGGGGTTCGTATGGCTACACCTTC
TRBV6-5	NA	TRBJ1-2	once	CASSYQGSYGYTF	TGTGCCAGCAGTTACCAGGGCTCCTATGGCTACACCTTC
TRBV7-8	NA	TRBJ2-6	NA	CASSLFNEGQGGSGANGLTF	TGTGCCAGCAGCTTATTTAATGAGGGGCAGGGGGGCTCTGGGGCCAACGGCCTGACTTTC
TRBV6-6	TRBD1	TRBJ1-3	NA	CASSDRVTIYF	TGTGCCAGCAGCGACAGGGTCACCATATATTTT
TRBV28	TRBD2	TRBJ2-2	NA	CASSLFRTSGTTGELFF	TGTGCCAGCAGTTTATTTAGGACTAGCGGGACCACCGGGGAGCTGTTTTTT
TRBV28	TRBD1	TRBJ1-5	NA	CASRQRTGGMGQPQHF	TGTGCCAGCAGACAAAGGACAGGAGGTATGGGCCAGCCCCAGCATTTT
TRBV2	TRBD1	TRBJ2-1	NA	CASGRDRGTREQFF	TGTGCCAGCGGAAGGGACAGGGGGACACGGGAGCAGTTCTTC
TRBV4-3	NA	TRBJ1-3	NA	CASSQDSREGTIYF	TGCGCCAGCAGCCAAGATAGCCGGGAGGGGACCATATATTTT
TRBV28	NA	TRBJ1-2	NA	CASSFPDRTYGYTF	TGTGCCAGCAGTTTTCCGGACAGAACTTATGGCTACACCTTC
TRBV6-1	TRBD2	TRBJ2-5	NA	CASTGLAGGPETQYF	TGTGCCAGCACGGGACTAGCGGGAGGGCCGGAGACCCAGTACTTC
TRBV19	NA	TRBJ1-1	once	CASSIPGLTEAFF	TGTGCCAGTAGTATCCCAGGGTTGACTGAAGCTTTCTTT
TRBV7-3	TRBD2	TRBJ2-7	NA	CASSTGTSGGEQYF	TGTGCCAGCAGTACCGGGACTAGCGGGGGCGAGCAGTACTTC
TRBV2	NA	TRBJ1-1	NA	CASRSTGTEAFF	TGTGCCAGCAGGTCGACGGGCACTGAAGCTTTCTTT
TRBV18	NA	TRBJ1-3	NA	CASSPTTGDGNTIYF	TGTGCCAGCTCACCTACGACAGGAGATGGAAACACCATATATTTT
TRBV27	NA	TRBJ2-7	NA	CASSSTGQSYEQYF	TGTGCCAGCAGTTCTACAGGACAGTCCTACGAGCAGTACTTC
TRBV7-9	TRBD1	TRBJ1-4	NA	CASSFSGQGLFF	TGTGCCAGCAGCTTCTCTGGACAGGGCCTGTTTTTT
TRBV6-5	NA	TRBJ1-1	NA	CASSSAGERAFF	TGTGCCAGCAGCTCGGCGGGGGAGCGAGCTTTCTTT
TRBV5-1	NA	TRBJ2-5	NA	CASSLAEGLWETQYF	TGCGCCAGCAGCTTGGCGGAGGGGCTGTGGGAGACCCAGTACTTC
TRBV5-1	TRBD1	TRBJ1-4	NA	CASSLGGQGEKLFF	TGCGCCAGCAGCTTGGGAGGACAGGGGGAAAAACTGTTTTTT
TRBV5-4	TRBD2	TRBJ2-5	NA	CASSFGLAGEETQYF	TGTGCCAGCAGCTTCGGACTAGCGGGAGAAGAGACCCAGTACTTC
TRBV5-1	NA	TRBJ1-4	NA	CASSLGTSSATNEKLFF	TGCGCCAGCAGCTTGGGGACATCTTCCGCAACTAATGAAAAACTGTTTTTT
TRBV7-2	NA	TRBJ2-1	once	CASSIWAPSGEQFF	TGTGCCAGCAGCATCTGGGCCCCGAGTGGTGAGCAGTTCTTC
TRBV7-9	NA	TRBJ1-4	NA	CASSAAEGGEKLFF	TGTGCCAGCAGCGCGGCTGAAGGGGGTGAAAAACTGTTTTTT
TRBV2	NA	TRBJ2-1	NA	CASSVQGANEQFF	TGTGCCAGCAGTGTACAGGGCGCAAATGAGCAGTTCTTC
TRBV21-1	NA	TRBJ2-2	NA	CASRHKPAGLLLTGELFF	TGTGCCAGCAGGCATAAGCCGGCAGGTCTTTTACTCACCGGGGAGCTGTTTTTT
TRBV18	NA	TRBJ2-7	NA	CASSTGTGVYEQYF	TGTGCCAGCTCAACCGGAACGGGGGTTTACGAGCAGTACTTC
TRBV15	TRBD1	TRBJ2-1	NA	CATSREGLGGGNEQFF	TGTGCCACCAGCAGAGAAGGGTTAGGGGGCGGCAATGAGCAGTTCTTC
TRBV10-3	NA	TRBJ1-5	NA	CAISVEVRQPQHF	TGTGCCATCAGTGTAGAAGTTCGTCAGCCCCAGCATTTT
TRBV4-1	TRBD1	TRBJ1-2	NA	CASSQVQGNYGYTF	TGCGCCAGCAGCCAAGTACAGGGGAACTATGGCTACACCTTC